This T cell receptor (beta chain) was documented in a study of siplizumab effects on memory and regulatory T cells. The study, taken as a whole, reports: Alloreactive sequences whose origin lay in unstimulated CD4+ memory cells were significantly reduced by siplizumab.

Clones were sequenced by immunoSEQ multiplex PCR, and TCRdb holds only the in-frame ones, with some missing. The sample has approximately 94,000 clones, about 94% seen once. There are 17 residues in the CDR3. Germline CDR1 is MGHDK and CDR2 is SYGVNS. V lost 1 base to trimming and J lost 0 bases; unmatched junction nucleotides: 6. Comment on this clone: The antigen is unknown.

The sequence came from a human donor in good health. The specimen was non-Treg CD4+ T cells sorted from blood. The chain carries TRBV25-1 and TRBJ2-3; 8 bases line up with TRBD1. The CDR3 loop reads CASSEWRQGRSTDTQYF. The DNA for the CDR3 is TGTGCCAGCAGTGAATGGCGACAGGGGCGAAGCACAGATACGCAGTATTTT.